This is a list of T cell receptor beta chains from one sample in a study of shared clonotypes between healthy human individuals. Sequenced by immunoSEQ multiplex PCR; TCRdb stores in-frame clones only, minus some. The sample has approximately 2,200,000 clones; 93% are singletons. Sequencing was performed on naive CD8+ T cells from PBMCs. These receptors all stem from a man aged 18 to 29 in good health. Some clones in this sample may be carry-over from other donors' samples. The CDR3 runs from the conserved cysteine through the conserved F or W. The D gene is left open where the match is weak. Clone size is shown for a subset of rows, as once, few, many or a class of expanded clone.

j_call,clone_size,v_call,d_call,cdr3_nt,cdr3_aa
TRBJ2-3,.,TRBV27,TRBD2,TGTGCCAGCAGTCACCGGCAGCGGGAGACAGATACGCAGTATTTT,CASSHRQRETDTQYF
TRBJ1-5,.,TRBV11-2,.,TGTGCCAGCAGCTTCGGAACGGGGGCTCAGCCCCAGCATTTT,CASSFGTGAQPQHF
TRBJ1-5,.,TRBV6-6,.,TGTGCCAGCAGTTTCGGGGTTGGACAGCCCCAGCATTTT,CASSFGVGQPQHF
TRBJ2-5,.,TRBV7-9,.,TGTGCCAGCAGCCCTCCCGGAGGGGGAGGGGAGACCCAGTACTTC,CASSPPGGGGETQYF
TRBJ2-1,.,TRBV19,.,TGTGCCAGTGAGAGCAGCGGATGGTACAATGAGCAGTTCTTC,CASESSGWYNEQFF
TRBJ2-5,.,TRBV5-4,TRBD1,TGTGCCAGCAGCTTTACAGGGGGCGAAGAGACCCAGTACTTC,CASSFTGGEETQYF
TRBJ2-6,once,TRBV10-3,.,TGTGCCACGACAAGTTTCTTCTCTGGGGCCAACGTCCTGACTTTC,CATTSFFSGANVLTF
TRBJ2-1,.,TRBV28,.,TGTGCCAGCAGTTTCCGCGTAGGACAGCCGGAATTCTTC,CASSFRVGQPEFF
TRBJ2-2,.,TRBV19,.,TGTGCCAGTAGTCGGACCGGGGAGCTGTTTTTT,CASSRTGELFF
TRBJ1-1,.,TRBV5-1,.,TGCGCCAGCAGCGGAGGGGGACGGGATGAAGCTTTCTTT,CASSGGGRDEAFF
TRBJ2-3,.,TRBV10-1,.,TGCGCCAGCAGTTCTAGTATAGGATTCGGGACAGATACGCAGTATTTT,CASSSSIGFGTDTQYF
TRBJ1-4,.,TRBV7-8,.,TGTGCCAGCAGCTTTAATACCCGGGGCCGGAGAGATGAAAAACTGTTTTTT,CASSFNTRGRRDEKLFF
TRBJ2-3,once,TRBV7-9,.,TGTGCCAGCAGCCGCGAGGGGAGAGATACGCAGTATTTT,CASSREGRDTQYF
TRBJ2-1,.,TRBV11-2,.,TGTGCCAGCAGGCAAATAGGGGCTGTTGAGCAGTTCTTC,CASRQIGAVEQFF
TRBJ1-4,.,TRBV7-6,.,TGTGCCAGCAGCTTAGCGATCCGACAGCTTAATGAAAAACTGTTTTTT,CASSLAIRQLNEKLFF
TRBJ2-7,.,TRBV5-4,TRBD1,TGTGCCAGCAGCACCAGGGACAGTTCCTACGAGCAGTACTTC,CASSTRDSSYEQYF
TRBJ2-1,.,TRBV6-1,TRBD2,TGTGCCAGCAGTGGAGCGGGAGACTCTCCTCGGGAGCAGTTCTTC,CASSGAGDSPREQFF
TRBJ1-1,few,TRBV29-1,.,TGCAGCGTTGAAGGGGGAGAAGGTACTGAAGCTTTCTTT,CSVEGGEGTEAFF
TRBJ1-1,.,TRBV7-9,TRBD1,TGTGCCAGCAGCTTAGCGTTTCGACAGGGTCACGACACTGAAGCTTTCTTT,CASSLAFRQGHDTEAFF
TRBJ1-2,.,TRBV28,.,TGTGCCAGCACCTTTTTTCCCCAAAACTATGGCTACACCTTC,CASTFFPQNYGYTF
TRBJ2-7,.,TRBV6-4,TRBD2,TGTGCCGGACCAAGGAGATTAGCGGGGACCTACGAGCAGTACTTC,CAGPRRLAGTYEQYF
TRBJ2-1,.,TRBV7-6,TRBD2,TGTGCCAGCAGCTTGACTAGCGGGAGGGTCAATGAGCAGTTCTTC,CASSLTSGRVNEQFF
TRBJ2-5,.,TRBV4-3,TRBD2,TGCGCCAGCAGCCAAGTGCTAGCGGGAAAAGAGACCCAGTACTTC,CASSQVLAGKETQYF
TRBJ1-4,.,TRBV4-3,.,TGCGCCAGCAGCCAGGCAGGTTTAAGGACTAATGAAAAACTGTTTTTT,CASSQAGLRTNEKLFF
TRBJ2-1,.,TRBV19,TRBD2,TGTGCCAGTAGTCCATCGAAAACTAGCGGGAACTACAATGAGCAGTTCTTC,CASSPSKTSGNYNEQFF
TRBJ2-3,.,TRBV9,TRBD2,TGTGCCAGCAGTGCAACTAGCGGCGGATTATTGGATACGCAGTATTTT,CASSATSGGLLDTQYF
TRBJ2-2,once,TRBV5-4,TRBD1,TGTGCCAGCAGCTTATTTGGACAGGGGAGTCCCGGGGAGCTGTTTTTT,CASSLFGQGSPGELFF
TRBJ2-5,.,TRBV27,.,TGTGCCAGCAGTTTAGGGGTCGGGGCAGAAGAGACCCAGTACTTC,CASSLGVGAEETQYF
TRBJ1-5,few,TRBV7-2,.,TGTGCCAGCAGCTTATCAGGGATTCAGCCCCAGCATTTT,CASSLSGIQPQHF
TRBJ2-7,.,TRBV27,TRBD2,TGTGCCAGCAAGAAACCGGGACTAGCGGGCTACGAGCAGTACTTC,CASKKPGLAGYEQYF
TRBJ1-5,few,TRBV5-8,.,TGTGCCAGCAGCTTGGTGCTGGGTTATAGCGATCAGCCCCAGCATTTT,CASSLVLGYSDQPQHF
TRBJ2-1,.,TRBV5-6,.,TGTGCCAGCAGCTCCACCCGGGACCTAAAGTTCTTC,CASSSTRDLKFF
TRBJ1-5,.,TRBV10-2,.,TGCGCCAGCAGTGAGTCAACAGGGAGCAATCAGCCCCAGCATTTT,CASSESTGSNQPQHF
TRBJ1-2,.,TRBV7-9,.,TGTGCCAGCAGCTTAGCAATCCTTCAGGGCTACACCTTC,CASSLAILQGYTF
TRBJ2-3,.,TRBV9,.,TGTGCCAGCAGCGTAACTAGCAGTCGCACAGATACGCAGTATTTT,CASSVTSSRTDTQYF
TRBJ2-3,.,TRBV27,TRBD1,TGTGCCAGCAGGCGGGACAGGGGAGGATCAGATACGCAGTATTTT,CASRRDRGGSDTQYF
TRBJ1-1,few,TRBV29-1,TRBD1,TGCAGCGTCCTGACAGGGTCAGGGAACACTGAAGCTTTCTTT,CSVLTGSGNTEAFF
TRBJ2-7,once,TRBV6-1,.,TGTGCCAGCAGCTACGAATACGAGCAGTACTTC,CASSYEYEQYF